Detailed here is one TCR beta chain. Assay: immunoSEQ multiplex PCR; the TCRdb copy retains only in-frame clones and omits some. The sample shows 250,000 to 300,000 clones, under 90% of them seen only once. These data come from a study of blood T cell repertoires in COVID-19. Study information: T cells, B-cell-depleted T cells, or PBMCs supplied cDNA or gDNA.

The V gene's germline CDR1 is KGHSH and CDR2 LQKENI. This CDR3 region has 15 residues. Trimming took 5 bases from V and 5 from J; bases not matched to a gene: 11. The gene calls are TRBV18 and TRBJ1-2; 7 bases are shared with TRBD1. The TCR sequence derives from a man between 60 and 75 years old with acute or convalescent COVID-19. Sequencing was done on a sample of peripheral blood. CDR3 region: CASSTNPGQSYGYTF. CDR3 DNA: TGTGCCAGCTCAACGAATCCGGGACAGAGTTATGGCTACACCTTC. The full variable domain, in which reference TRBV18 and TRBJ1-2 provide the parts outside the CDR3, is NAGVMQNPRHLVRRRGQEARLRCSPMKGHSHVYWYRQLPEEGLKFMVYLQKENIIDESGMPKERFSAEFPKEGPSILRIQQVVRGDSAAYFCASSTNPGQSYGYTFGSGTRLTVV.